Shown below are 14 T cell receptor beta chains from a single sample sequenced in a study of regulatory T cells in long-lasting Graves disease. According to the study, TCR beta libraries were built with iRepertoire HTBI primers and CDR3-region Arm-PCR. TCRdb reprocessed the multiplex PCR reads with MiXCR, giving one entry per CDR3 protein. The table lists about 440,000 distinct CDR3 sequences, 15% of them singletons, with roughly 17% in the top ten. The time point was: newly diagnosed GD, antithyroid drugs for less than 3 months. The authors made the TCR library using RNA they extracted from PBMCs. These data also featured in a second study, about T cells in Graves' hyperthyroidism and ophthalmopathy.

The specimen comprised peripheral blood mononuclear cells (PBMCs), sampled at new diagnosis, from a patient treated with antithyroid drugs. These receptors came from a woman in her thirties with Graves disease.

Ten or more counts support this clonotype. V is TRBV19 and J is TRBJ2-3; perhaps TRBD1 as D (5 bases). This CDR3 has 16 residues. The germline CDR1 and CDR2 sequences are LNHDA and SQIVND (reference sequence). Trimming took off 6 bases at V and 2 bases at J, with 18 bases between the two ends. CDR3 residues: CASSLDSGAITDTQYF. The CDR3 nucleotides are TGTGCCAGTAGCCTAGACAGTGGGGCTATCACAGATACGCAGTATTTT.

A few counts support this clonotype. The CDR3 sequence: CASSPTGVGQPQHF. The CDR3 bases are TGTGCCAGCAGCCCGACAGGGGTGGGCCAGCCCCAGCATTTT. The gene calls are TRBV3-1 and TRBJ1-5, with TRBD1 identical over 8 bases. The junction had 6 bases not matched to a gene; V was cut back by 4 bases and J by 7 bases. CDR3 size: 14 residues. Germline V gene data show CDR1 as LGHDT and CDR2 as YNNKEL (reference sequence).

This clonotype has ten or more counts. This chain links TRBV5-1 with TRBJ2-3, with D unresolved. Trimming took 0 bases from V and 1 from J, leaving 9 bases between them. The CDR3 runs to 15 residues. CDR1 is SGHRS, CDR2 YFSETQ, per germline. The CDR3 spells CASSLAGVRTDTQYF. CDR3 coding DNA: TGCGCCAGCAGCTTGGCGGGCGTCCGCACAGATACGCAGTATTTT.

There are many counts of this clonotype. The chain combines TRBV20-1 with TRBJ2-5; TRBD1 aligns across 8 bases. The J segment lost 2 bases and the V segment lost 6 bases, leaving 5 bases of the junction unmatched. The CDR3 has 13 amino acids. Germline values: CDR1 DFQATT, CDR2 SNEGSKA (reference sequence). The CDR3 here is CSAQGAVQETQYF. CDR3 bases: TGCAGTGCCCAGGGGGCGGTACAAGAGACCCAGTACTTC.

In this sample, this clonotype turned up many times. The gene calls are TRBV12-3 or TRBV12-4 and TRBJ1-2; a possible D gene is TRBD1 (5 bases). The CDR3 loop spans 15 amino acids. V lost 3 bases to trimming and J lost 6 bases, with 17 bases between them. The CDR3: CASSLSVPTAHGYTF. CDR3 bases: TGTGCCAGCAGTTTGAGTGTGCCGACAGCCCATGGCTACACCTTC.

A few counts support this clonotype. The chain combines TRBV20-1 with TRBJ1-3; the D is unclear. CDR1 and CDR2 from the germline V gene are DFQATT and SNEGSKA (reference sequence). Trimming removed 1 base at V and 0 bases at J, with 19 bases between. CDR3 length: 18 residues. The CDR3 loop reads CSARVWRVSPTSGNTIYF. As DNA, the CDR3 is TGCAGTGCTAGAGTTTGGCGTGTTTCCCCAACCTCTGGAAACACCATATATTTT.

The gene calls are TRBV6-9 and TRBJ2-7; 8 bases match TRBD1. Losses at the gene ends were 3 bases for V and 1 base for J; bases not matched to a gene: 8. The CDR3 is 16 amino acids. Germline assignment: CDR1 MNHGY and CDR2 SVAAGI. The CDR3 protein is CASSYGAGGASYEQYF. The CDR3 DNA sequence: TGTGCCAGCAGTTACGGGGCAGGGGGCGCGTCCTACGAGCAGTACTTC.

The V call is TRBV20-1, the J call TRBJ1-3, with D tentatively TRBD1 (5 bases). The CDR3 is made up of 16 amino acids. V lost 5 bases and J 0 bases, leaving 17 bases between the germline ends. CDR1 and CDR2 (germline): DFQATT, SNEGSKA (reference sequence). The CDR3 loop reads CSARGKGSYSGNTIYF. CDR3 DNA sequence: TGCAGTGCTCGAGGCAAGGGGAGTTACTCTGGAAACACCATATATTTT.

This clonotype has ten or more counts. This rearrangement joins TRBV11-3 to TRBJ1-4; D is unclear. Germline V gene data show CDR1 as SGHNT and CDR2 as YENEEA. This CDR3 contains 15 residues. V lost 5 bases, J lost 3 bases, and 13 bases lay in between. The CDR3 DNA sequence: TGTGCCAGCAGCCCGGACGGGGAGGCTAATGAAAAACTGTTTTTT. Amino acids: CASSPDGEANEKLFF.

This clonotype was picked up many times. This sequence joins TRBV20-1 and TRBJ2-5, with 9 bases identical to TRBD1. The V gene end was trimmed by 3 bases and the J gene end by 2 bases; junction bases not matched to a gene: 4. CDR3 length: 14 residues. Germline assignment: CDR1 DFQATT and CDR2 SNEGSKA (reference sequence). Written as DNA, the CDR3 is TGCAGTGCTAGCCGACAGGGGGGACAAGAGACCCAGTACTTC. This codes for CSASRQGGQETQYF.

The CDR3: CSVRAGGINEQFF. As DNA, the CDR3 is TGCAGCGTTCGGGCAGGCGGGATCAATGAGCAGTTCTTC. J is TRBJ2-1 and V is TRBV29-1; D possibly corresponds to TRBD2 (6 bases). This CDR3 has 13 amino acids. Trimming took 5 bases from V and 6 from J, leaving 14 bases between them. Germline V lookup: CDR1 SQVTM, CDR2 ANQGSEA.

This clonotype came up many times. The chain couples TRBV12-3 or TRBV12-4 to TRBJ2-5, with D perhaps assigned TRBD1 or TRBD2 (5 bases each). Between the trimmed V and J ends, which lost 2 bases and 5 bases, there was a span of 24 bases. The CDR3 loop spans 18 amino acids. The CDR3, as DNA: TGTGCCAGCAGTTTATCCAGGGACCACCCTTCGGAAGGGGAGACCCAGTACTTC. Translating it yields CASSLSRDHPSEGETQYF.

Concerning this clonotype itself: A read error may be the cause here, since a much bigger clone is one base away. The rearrangement joins TRBV18 to TRBJ2-7; D gene ambiguous. CDR3 size: 13 residues. Germline CDR1 reads KGHSH; CDR2 reads LQKENI. Written as DNA, the CDR3 is TGTGCCAGCCCACCAACTCCATCATACGAGCAGTACTTC. This translates into CASPPTPSYEQYF.

This clonotype was counted at least ten times. The J gene is TRBJ1-4, the V gene TRBV11-2; maybe TRBD1 (5 bases). The CDR3 runs to 15 residues. CDR1 and CDR2 (germline): SGHAT, FQNNGV. V shed 3 bases and J shed 4 bases, with 12 bases lying between them. Written as DNA, the CDR3 is TGTGCCAGCAGCTTTAGTGGGGGGATTAATGAAAAACTGTTTTTT. Translating it yields CASSFSGGINEKLFF.